The 18 T cell receptor beta chains reported below all come from one sample, sequenced in a study of Ad26.COV2.S vaccination and SARS-CoV-2 variants. Using immunoSEQ multiplex PCR, the repertoire was profiled, and TCRdb retains in-frame clones only, with some absent. Of over 130,000 clones listed, 70% to 90% are singletons. Sequencing was performed on peripheral blood, taken after recovery from COVID-19. The receptors shown here come from a human donor who had recovered from COVID-19.

This sequence joins TRBV7-8 and TRBJ2-7; D gene uncertain. Germline-derived CDR1 and CDR2 are SGHVS and FQNEAQ. The V end lost 4 bases, the J end lost 6 bases, and 7 bases lay between the germline ends. The CDR3 consists of 11 residues. The CDR3 loop reads CASSSDAEQYF. In nucleotides, the CDR3 is TGTGCCAGCAGCTCTGACGCCGAGCAGTACTTC.

This rearrangement joins TRBV5-1 to TRBJ2-5; D is tentatively TRBD1 or TRBD2 (5 bases each). This CDR3 contains 14 residues. CDR1 is SGHRS and CDR2 is YFSETQ in the germline V gene. The V end lost 4 bases, the J end lost 4 bases, and 14 bases lay between the germline ends. The CDR3 nucleotides are TGCGCCAGCAGCGGGGGAACCCCGGGAGAGACCCAGTACTTC. Translated: CASSGGTPGETQYF.

The chain recombines TRBV7-2 with TRBJ2-7; tentatively, D is TRBD1 (6 bases). V was shortened by 5 bases and J by 3 bases, with 11 bases between the two germline ends. Per germline, CDR1 SGHTA and CDR2 FQGNSA. The CDR3 has 13 amino acids. CDR3 DNA: TGTGCCAGCAGCCGGACAGCAATCTACGAGCAGTACTTC. Encoded protein: CASSRTAIYEQYF.

The rearrangement uses TRBV5-1 and TRBJ1-3; no clear D. The CDR3 extends over 15 amino acids. V lost 0 bases, J lost 0 bases, and 7 bases lay in between. Germline values: CDR1 SGHRS, CDR2 YFSETQ. The CDR3 DNA is TGCGCCAGCAGCTTGGGGGATTCCTCTGGAAACACCATATATTTT. Its protein is CASSLGDSSGNTIYF.

Of note for this clone: This specimen includes other DNA sequences encoding the same CDR3. V and J are TRBV6-5 and TRBJ1-2, with a possible D match to TRBD1 (5 bases). The CDR3 has 13 amino acids. With 0 bases removed from V and 3 bases from J, the gap between germline ends came to 5 bases. Germline V lookup: CDR1 MNHEY, CDR2 SVGAGI. The CDR3 loop is CASSYSGDYGYTF. Here the CDR3 DNA reads TGTGCCAGCAGTTACTCAGGGGACTATGGCTACACCTTC.

The chain employs TRBV6-2 or TRBV6-3 and TRBJ2-5; TRBD1 is a possible D gene (6 bases). With 2 bases removed from V and 7 bases from J, the gap between germline ends came to 8 bases. Per the germline V gene, CDR1 is MNHEY and CDR2 is SVGEGT. CDR3 length: 12 residues. The CDR3 protein is CASSYVRGTQYF. In nucleotides, the CDR3 is TGTGCCAGCAGTTACGTCAGGGGGACCCAGTACTTC.

The V call is TRBV11-2, the J call TRBJ1-2; D is possibly TRBD1 (5 bases). The germline V and J ends were trimmed by 4 bases and 7 bases, with 10 bases remaining between them. This CDR3 comprises 12 residues. The germline CDR1 and CDR2 sequences are SGHAT and FQNNGV. The chain's CDR3 is CASSSLDIGYTF. The CDR3 bases are TGTGCCAGCAGCTCCTTGGACATTGGCTACACCTTC.

This rearrangement joins TRBV2 to TRBJ1-5; the D gene is possibly TRBD1 (6 bases). Germline loops: CDR1 SNHLY, CDR2 FYNNEI. The CDR3 loop spans 15 amino acids. V gave up 5 bases and J gave up 6 bases, with 17 bases separating them. The CDR3 sequence is CASSPEGGIGQPQHF. Here the CDR3 DNA reads TGTGCCAGCAGTCCCGAGGGGGGAATAGGTCAGCCCCAGCATTTT. The variable domain in full, completed from reference TRBV2 and TRBJ1-5, reads EPEVTQTPSHQVTQMGQEVILRCVPISNHLYFYWYRQILGQKVEFLVSFYNNEISEKSEIFDDQFSVERPDGSNFTLKIRSTKLEDSAMYFCASSPEGGIGQPQHFGDGTRLSIL.

The chain joins TRBV5-6 to TRBJ2-1; tentatively, D is TRBD2 (5 bases). Trimming left V 1 base short and J 0 bases short, with 11 bases between. Per the germline V gene, CDR1 is SGHDT and CDR2 is YYEEEE. The CDR3 totals 16 residues. The CDR3 DNA is TGTGCCAGCAGCTTGAATATAGGGAGCTCCTACAATGAGCAGTTCTTC. Translated: CASSLNIGSSYNEQFF.

This clone showed up just once. The chain combines TRBV2 with TRBJ2-3, with D possibly TRBD2 on 5 matching bases. V lost 3 bases and J 6 bases, leaving 13 bases between the germline ends. Germline CDR1 SNHLY, CDR2 FYNNEI. The CDR3 runs 14 residues. In nucleotides, the CDR3 is TGTGCCAGCAGTGACACTAGTAGCTTGGATACGCAGTATTTT. It yields the protein CASSDTSSLDTQYF.

This rearrangement joins TRBV5-1 to TRBJ2-3, with 12 bases aligning to TRBD2. The trim removed 1 base at V and 1 base at J, leaving 1 base unmatched. The CDR3 totals 16 residues. Germline CDR1 reads SGHRS; CDR2 reads YFSETQ. CDR3 region: CASSLWTSGGTDTQYF. CDR3 sequence (DNA): TGCGCCAGCAGCTTGTGGACTAGCGGGGGCACAGATACGCAGTATTTT.

The chain links TRBV29-1 to TRBJ1-5, with 7 bases identical to TRBD1. Trimming removed 7 bases from V and 0 bases from J; junction bases left unmatched: 9. There are 15 residues in the CDR3. The germline gives CDR1 SQVTM, CDR2 ANQGSEA. The CDR3: CSARQGHTSNQPQHF. In DNA, the CDR3 is TGCAGCGCCCGACAGGGACACACTAGCAATCAGCCCCAGCATTTT.

As concerns this clone: The junction differs from germline at one of its ends, possibly a read error. The chain is built from TRBV12-3 or TRBV12-4 and TRBJ1-3, with D perhaps matching TRBD1 (6 bases). The CDR3 has 11 amino acids. The DNA of the CDR3 is TGTGCCAGCAGTTCCCGGGACATTGAAAATTTT. Its translation is CASSSRDIENF.

The V and J genes are TRBV10-3 and TRBJ1-1, with 8 positions matching TRBD1. CDR3 length: 17 residues. Germline V lookup: CDR1 ENHRY, CDR2 SYGVKD. Losses at the gene ends were 0 bases for V and 0 bases for J; bases not matched to a gene: 6. The CDR3 DNA reads TGTGCCATCAGTGAGTCTGGGACAGGCGCCATGAACACTGAAGCTTTCTTT. Its protein is CAISESGTGAMNTEAFF.

This clone was counted between two and nine times. The genes are TRBV5-5 and TRBJ2-3; the match to TRBD2 covers 8 bases. The CDR3 covers 14 residues. The V and J ends lost 4 bases and 4 bases, in that order; junction bases with no gene match: 5. Germline V gives CDR1 SGHKS, CDR2 YYEKEE (reference sequence). CDR3 in amino acids: CASSGNGGADTQYF. The DNA for the CDR3 is TGTGCCAGCAGCGGAAACGGGGGGGCAGATACGCAGTATTTT. Filled out from reference TRBV5-5 and TRBJ2-3, the complete variable domain reads DAGVTQSPTHLIKTRGQQVTLRCSPISGHKSVSWYQQVLGQGPQFIFQYYEKEERGRGNFPDRFSARQFPNYSSELNVNALLLGDSALYLCASSGNGGADTQYFGPGTRLTVL.

The rearrangement uses TRBV7-9 and TRBJ1-1; D unresolved. Looked up from germline, CDR1 is SEHNR and CDR2 is FQNEAQ (reference sequence). The CDR3 is made up of 13 amino acids. Trimming took off 3 bases at V and 3 bases at J, with 8 bases between the two ends. This CDR3 is CASSFSGDTEAFF. The CDR3 DNA sequence: TGTGCCAGCAGCTTTTCAGGAGACACTGAAGCTTTCTTT.

The gene calls are TRBV18 and TRBJ1-1, with unresolved D. Germline assignment: CDR1 KGHSH and CDR2 LQKENI. The V end was cut by 6 bases, the J end by 3 bases, with 17 bases between. This CDR3 is 15 amino acids long. CDR3 in DNA: TGTGCCAGCTCCCGCAGTACATCGGGAGACACTGAAGCTTTCTTT. Encoded protein: CASSRSTSGDTEAFF. Looking up the rest from reference TRBV18 and TRBJ1-1 gives the full variable domain: NAGVMQNPRHLVRRRGQEARLRCSPMKGHSHVYWYRQLPEEGLKFMVYLQKENIIDESGMPKERFSAEFPKEGPSILRIQQVVRGDSAAYFCASSRSTSGDTEAFFGQGTRLTVV.

This sequence joins TRBV15 and TRBJ1-1; D is uncertain. This CDR3 is 13 amino acids long. CDR1 is LNHNV, CDR2 YYDKDF, per germline (reference sequence). Trimming removed 0 bases from V and 3 bases from J, with 5 bases in between. The CDR3 spells CATSRDPYTEAFF. CDR3 DNA: TGTGCCACCAGCAGAGATCCCTACACTGAAGCTTTCTTT.